The clone carrying this T cell receptor (beta chain) was seen more than once but under ten times. What it recognizes is unknown. Each CDR3 protein is one row after TCRdb ran MiXCR on the 5' RACE reads. This sample has hundreds of thousands of distinct CDR3 sequences, with just under 9.5% found just once. This sample was taken from a study of identical twins. Study-wide points: High-abundance cord blood beta clonotypes had fewer insertions; memory repertoires showed none.

CDR3 length: 14 residues. V lost 7 bases, J lost 4 bases, and 9 bases stayed unmatched. In germline, CDR1 is SEHNR, CDR2 FQNEAQ (reference sequence). The data were also submitted as part of a second study, on yellow fever vaccine responses in identical twins. That paper states: Twins' vaccine T cell response reportedly gave the appearance of partial convergence and partial personalization.

This TCR derives from a woman aged 18-35 years in good health. The chain couples TRBV7-9 to TRBJ2-5; 7 nucleotides match TRBD1. The specimen sequenced was CD8+ T cells sorted from blood. CDR3 sequence (DNA): TGTGCCAGCAAAGGAACAGGGGCCGGAGAGACCCAGTACTTC. Translating it yields CASKGTGAGETQYF.